One and the same sample provided the 29 T cell receptor beta chains below, sequenced in a study of blood T cell repertoires in COVID-19. The data were produced by immunoSEQ multiplex PCR, yet TCRdb's version contains in-frame clones alone and is incomplete. The top ten hold around 14% of the sample, which has over 100,000 clones, about 89% seen once. What was sequenced was peripheral blood. These receptors were taken from a man aged 45-65 years with acute or convalescent COVID-19.

J is TRBJ2-3 and V is TRBV24-1; the match to TRBD2 covers 11 bases. CDR1 KGHDR and CDR2 SFDVKD come from the germline V gene. Losses at the gene ends were 4 bases for V and 8 bases for J; bases not matched to a gene: 4. The CDR3 spans 14 residues. The CDR3 spells CATSDGTSGFTQYF. In DNA, the CDR3 is TGTGCCACCAGTGACGGGACTAGCGGCTTTACGCAGTATTTT.

This chain links TRBV5-1 with TRBJ1-2; D not resolved. Germline V gene sequence: CDR1 SGHRS, CDR2 YFSETQ. V lost 3 bases and J lost 4, with 7 bases in between. The CDR3 has 12 amino acids. The CDR3 DNA reads as TGCGCCAGCAGCTACGACACCTATGGCTACACCTTC. Protein: CASSYDTYGYTF.

The chain links TRBV5-1 to TRBJ2-6; D unclear. Germline V gives CDR1 SGHRS, CDR2 YFSETQ. V was trimmed by 2 bases and J by 1 base, leaving 7 bases between them. The CDR3 is 15 amino acids. CDR3 in DNA: TGCGCCAGCAGCTTAGAACATTCTGGGGCCAACGTCCTGACTTTC. Its protein is CASSLEHSGANVLTF.

The V call is TRBV4-1, the J call TRBJ1-1; D is unclear. Germline loops: CDR1 MGHRA, CDR2 YSYEKL. V was pared by 1 base and J by 7 bases, with 13 bases between. This CDR3 is 14 amino acids long. The CDR3 coding sequence is TGCGCCAGCAGCCAAGTATCCGCCCCCGGTGAAGCTTTCTTT. It yields the protein CASSQVSAPGEAFF.

The chain employs TRBV11-3 and TRBJ2-7; 7 bases align to TRBD1. The CDR3 runs 15 residues. Germline V gene lookup returns CDR1 SGHNT and CDR2 YENEEA. The V segment lost 1 base and the J segment 2 bases; nucleotides outside the gene matches: 5. CDR3 bases: TGTGCCAGCAGCTTAGCCAGGGGGATGCCCTACGAGCAGTACTTC. Its protein product is CASSLARGMPYEQYF.

The rearrangement joins TRBV4-1 to TRBJ2-7, with 10 bases aligning to TRBD2. The junction had 3 bases not matched to a gene; V was cut back by 0 bases and J by 1 base. The germline CDR1 and CDR2 sequences are MGHRA and YSYEKL. This CDR3 has 16 residues. The CDR3 protein is CASSQDKREGSYEQYF. The CDR3 bases are TGCGCCAGCAGCCAAGATAAGCGGGAGGGGTCCTACGAGCAGTACTTC.

This clone was observed a handful of times. The rearrangement links TRBV2 to TRBJ2-2, with D possibly being TRBD2 (7 bases). V was pared by 6 bases and J by 4 bases, with 15 bases between. The CDR3 has 15 residues. Germline-derived CDR1 and CDR2 are SNHLY and FYNNEI. Here the CDR3 DNA reads TGTGCCAGCAGGGGGGGGGCCCCGGGCACCGGGGAGCTGTTTTTT. It is translated as CASRGGAPGTGELFF.

The rearrangement links TRBV10-3 to TRBJ2-1, with TRBD2 matching over 9 bases. The trim removed 3 bases at V and 5 bases at J, leaving 8 bases unmatched. The CDR3 runs to 16 residues. CDR1 is ENHRY and CDR2 is SYGVKD in the germline V gene. DNA for the CDR3: TGTGCCATCAGTGAAGCTAGCGGGAAAGGGGACAATGAGCAGTTCTTC. The encoded protein is CAISEASGKGDNEQFF.

The J gene is TRBJ2-1, the V gene TRBV7-8; 15 bases are shared with TRBD2. Germline trimming cut 4 bases from V and 1 base from J; bases unmatched to any gene: 5. This CDR3 has 18 residues. Looked up from germline, CDR1 is SGHVS and CDR2 is FQNEAQ. Here the CDR3 DNA reads TGTGCCAGCAGCTCGCAAGGACTAGCGGGAGGGTCCTACAATGAGCAGTTCTTC. It translates to CASSSQGLAGGSYNEQFF.

The gene calls are TRBV5-1 and TRBJ2-7; the match to TRBD1 covers 7 bases. CDR3 length: 14 amino acids. Germline loops: CDR1 SGHRS, CDR2 YFSETQ. V gave up 5 bases and J gave up 2 bases; unmatched junction bases: 7. CDR3 protein: CASRRTGATYEQYF. CDR3 sequence (DNA): TGCGCCAGCAGACGCACAGGGGCCACCTACGAGCAGTACTTC.

This clone has only one observation. The rearrangement links TRBV5-1 to TRBJ2-1; 7 bases fit TRBD1. This CDR3 comprises 13 residues. V dropped 6 bases and J dropped 15; count of bases not matched to a gene: 15. The V gene's germline CDR1 is SGHRS and CDR2 YFSETQ. The CDR3 nucleotides are TGCGCCAGCAACCCCGAGGGGGCGTCCAATCCGTTCTTC. It codes for CASNPEGASNPFF.

The gene calls are TRBV7-8 and TRBJ2-1, with TRBD2 matching 9 bases. The CDR3 extends over 14 amino acids. Germline trimming cut 7 bases from V and 7 bases from J; bases unmatched to any gene: 8. Per the germline V gene, CDR1 is SGHVS and CDR2 is FQNEAQ. The CDR3 spells CASKIAGAWNEQFF. CDR3 coding DNA: TGTGCCAGCAAAATAGCGGGAGCTTGGAATGAGCAGTTCTTC.

The chain employs TRBV6-5 and TRBJ1-4, with TRBD1 as a possible D gene (6 bases). There are 14 residues in the CDR3. The germline V and J ends were trimmed by 6 bases and 7 bases, with 15 bases remaining between them. Germline V gene data show CDR1 as MNHEY and CDR2 as SVGAGI. CDR3 nucleotide sequence: TGTGCCAGCAGCCTCGCAGGGGAAGGTGAAAAACTGTTTTTT. Protein: CASSLAGEGEKLFF.

The chain links TRBV10-3 to TRBJ1-3, with 8 bases matching TRBD1. The CDR3 is 15 residues long. J gave up 1 base and V 5 bases, and 4 bases lay outside the gene matches. Germline values: CDR1 ENHRY, CDR2 SYGVKD. The CDR3 loop is CAISPGGASGNTIYF. In nucleotides, the CDR3 is TGTGCCATCAGTCCAGGGGGCGCGTCTGGAAACACCATATATTTT.

The chain carries TRBV18 and TRBJ2-7, with TRBD2 matching 10 bases. Germline loops: CDR1 KGHSH, CDR2 LQKENI. With V trimmed by 3 bases and J by 0 bases, 23 bases remained unmatched. This CDR3 has 22 amino acids. DNA for the CDR3: TGTGCCAGCTCACCGGCTCCCGGGGGCGCTAGCGGGAGTTGGGGAAGCTCCTACGAGCAGTACTTC. Protein: CASSPAPGGASGSWGSSYEQYF.

The chain joins TRBV19 to TRBJ2-7; 7 nucleotides match TRBD1. With 3 bases clipped from V and 7 bases from J, the junction kept 12 bases outside the gene matches. Germline V gene data show CDR1 as LNHDA and CDR2 as SQIVND (reference sequence). The CDR3 covers 15 residues. The CDR3 sequence is CASSIKGALGGEQYF. The CDR3 DNA reads TGTGCCAGTAGTATCAAGGGGGCCCTCGGTGGAGAGCAGTACTTC.

This chain connects TRBV27 to TRBJ2-1; D perhaps matches TRBD1 (6 bases). The V gene's germline CDR1 is MNHEY and CDR2 SMNVEV (reference sequence). The CDR3 sequence is 15 residues long. V lost 5 bases and J lost 0, with 11 bases in between. The CDR3 DNA reads TGTGCCAGCAGTAACGGACAGAGCTCCTACAATGAGCAGTTCTTC. Translation: CASSNGQSSYNEQFF.

This clone was detected once. This chain joins TRBV5-6 and TRBJ2-6, with unresolved D. Germline V lookup: CDR1 SGHDT, CDR2 YYEEEE. Trimming removed 0 bases from V and 0 bases from J, with 7 bases in between. The CDR3 is made up of 16 amino acids. The CDR3 DNA reads TGTGCCAGCAGCTTGGCCCAGATCTCTGGGGCCAACGTCCTGACTTTC. It is translated as CASSLAQISGANVLTF.

V is TRBV4-1 and J is TRBJ2-5, with 7 bases that match TRBD1. The J segment lost 4 bases and the V segment lost 4 bases, leaving 12 bases of the junction unmatched. The CDR3 sequence is 16 residues long. In germline, CDR1 is MGHRA, CDR2 YSYEKL. In DNA, the CDR3 is TGCGCCAGCAGCCCTACAGGGGCCTTTACCCCAGAGACCCAGTACTTC. Residues: CASSPTGAFTPETQYF.

The chain couples TRBV28 to TRBJ1-3, with D possibly TRBD1 on 5 matching bases. The germline CDR1 and CDR2 sequences are MDHEN and SYDVKM. Trimming removed 3 bases from V and 0 bases from J, with 9 bases in between. The CDR3 spans 15 residues. CDR3 loop: CASSLTAISGNTIYF. The CDR3 DNA reads as TGTGCCAGCAGTTTGACAGCCATCTCTGGAAACACCATATATTTT.

The chain has TRBV28 and TRBJ2-2, with a possible D match to TRBD2 (5 bases). V was pared by 4 bases and J by 6 bases, with 15 bases between. CDR1 MDHEN and CDR2 SYDVKM come from the germline V gene. The CDR3 totals 15 residues. The CDR3, as DNA: TGTGCCAGCAGTTATGGTTTAGAGGAGGCCGGGGAGCTGTTTTTT. It translates to CASSYGLEEAGELFF.

V and J are TRBV5-5 and TRBJ2-7; 10 bases are a match to TRBD2. Germline loops: CDR1 SGHKS, CDR2 YYEKEE (reference sequence). The V and J ends lost 2 bases and 2 bases, in that order; junction bases with no gene match: 1. CDR3 size: 14 residues. CDR3 protein: CASSFTSGTYEQYF. The CDR3 nucleotides read TGTGCCAGCAGCTTTACTAGCGGGACCTACGAGCAGTACTTC.

This clone has more than one count but fewer than ten. V gene TRBV7-6 combines with J gene TRBJ2-7; D remains ambiguous. CDR1 and CDR2 (germline): SGHVS, FNYEAQ. Trimming left V 5 bases short and J 0 bases short, with 11 bases between. The CDR3 has 14 amino acids. This CDR3 reads CASSKTDSSYEQYF. The CDR3 DNA follows: TGTGCCAGCAGCAAGACTGATAGCTCCTACGAGCAGTACTTC.

This chain joins TRBV5-1 and TRBJ2-7; D might be TRBD2 (5 bases). The CDR3 covers 14 residues. The germline V gene has CDR1 SGHRS and CDR2 YFSETQ. V was pared by 0 bases and J by 1 base, with 8 bases between. CDR3 amino acids: CASSLAGRSYEQYF. In DNA, the CDR3 is TGCGCCAGCAGCTTGGCTGGGAGATCCTACGAGCAGTACTTC. Filled out from reference TRBV5-1 and TRBJ2-7, the complete variable domain reads KAGVTQTPRYLIKTRGQQVTLSCSPISGHRSVSWYQQTPGQGLQFLFEYFSETQRNKGNFPGRFSGRQFSNSRSEMNVSTLELGDSALYLCASSLAGRSYEQYFGPGTRLTVT.

This clone is a singleton in its sample. V and J are TRBV5-1 and TRBJ2-1, with 10 nucleotides matching TRBD2. V shed 0 bases and J 4 bases; nucleotides not matched to a gene: 7. The CDR3 totals 17 residues. Germline CDR1 SGHRS, CDR2 YFSETQ. The CDR3 region has the DNA TGCGCCAGCAGCTTGGGAGTTAGGACTAGCGGTTACAATGAGCAGTTCTTC. Translating gives CASSLGVRTSGYNEQFF. Variable domain in full (rest from reference TRBV5-1 and TRBJ2-1): KAGVTQTPRYLIKTRGQQVTLSCSPISGHRSVSWYQQTPGQGLQFLFEYFSETQRNKGNFPGRFSGRQFSNSRSEMNVSTLELGDSALYLCASSLGVRTSGYNEQFFGPGTRLTVL.

This clone was observed a few times. The V gene is TRBV4-2, the J gene TRBJ2-1, with D unresolved. Germline-derived CDR1 and CDR2 are LGHNA and YNFKEQ. V was trimmed by 4 bases and J by 5 bases, leaving 12 bases between them. This CDR3 has 14 residues. The CDR3 DNA follows: TGTGCCAGCAGCCTTGAGTGGCGGAACAATGAGCAGTTCTTC. Encoded protein: CASSLEWRNNEQFF.

The chain links TRBV6-6 to TRBJ1-2; 9 bases agree with TRBD1. Looked up from germline, CDR1 is MNHNY and CDR2 is SVGAGI (reference sequence). Trimming at V came to 8 bases and at J to 4 bases, leaving 11 bases not matched to a gene. The CDR3 extends over 15 amino acids. CDR3 DNA: TGTGCCAGCGCTTCACAGGGACAGGGCGGCTATGGCTACACCTTC. Translated, it gives CASASQGQGGYGYTF.

The V gene is TRBV3-1 (or the pseudogene TRBV3-2), the J gene TRBJ1-6, with a weak D call TRBD1 (6 bases). V lost 2 bases, J lost 14 bases, and 13 bases lay in between. Per the germline V gene, CDR1 is LGHDT and CDR2 is YNNKEL (reference sequence). The CDR3 runs to 13 residues. The CDR3 bases are TGTGCCAGCAGCCAAACCCCTCGGACAGCCCTCCACTTT. It translates to CASSQTPRTALHF.

The rearrangement joins TRBV11-3 to TRBJ2-7; 8 nucleotides match TRBD1. The trim removed 5 bases at V and 3 bases at J, leaving 6 bases unmatched. Germline CDR1 and CDR2: SGHNT and YENEEA. The CDR3 runs to 14 residues. DNA of the CDR3: TGTGCCAGCAGCGTACGGACAGGGATCTACGAGCAGTACTTC. Amino acid sequence: CASSVRTGIYEQYF.